This record concerns one TCR beta chain sequence. As yet, its antigen is unknown. The entry originates in a study of T cells expressing NK-cell markers. General observations from the study: NKG2C+ dominant clonotypes from over 5 donors made up about 1.0-7.0% of CD8+ T cells.

The authors made TCR beta cDNA libraries by 5'RACE template switching. This switching added a universal primer site and UMIs. TCRdb reanalyzed the 5' RACE reads, giving one entry per CDR3 protein sequence and no DNA. The sample holds hundreds of thousands of distinct CDR3 sequences. This CDR3 comprises 16 residues. In germline, CDR1 is SGHVS, CDR2 FQNEAQ. The sample taken for sequencing was blood T cells: a sorted CD56 or NKG2C T cell subset, CD4+ or CD8+ T cells, or bulk PBMC T cells (not recorded which). This chain joins TRBV7-8 and TRBJ1-1; TCRdb selects TRBD1, and the lack of DNA leaves this call unchecked. This sequence originates from a man aged 18 to 29 in good health. CDR3 protein: CASSSKQGLVNTEAFF.